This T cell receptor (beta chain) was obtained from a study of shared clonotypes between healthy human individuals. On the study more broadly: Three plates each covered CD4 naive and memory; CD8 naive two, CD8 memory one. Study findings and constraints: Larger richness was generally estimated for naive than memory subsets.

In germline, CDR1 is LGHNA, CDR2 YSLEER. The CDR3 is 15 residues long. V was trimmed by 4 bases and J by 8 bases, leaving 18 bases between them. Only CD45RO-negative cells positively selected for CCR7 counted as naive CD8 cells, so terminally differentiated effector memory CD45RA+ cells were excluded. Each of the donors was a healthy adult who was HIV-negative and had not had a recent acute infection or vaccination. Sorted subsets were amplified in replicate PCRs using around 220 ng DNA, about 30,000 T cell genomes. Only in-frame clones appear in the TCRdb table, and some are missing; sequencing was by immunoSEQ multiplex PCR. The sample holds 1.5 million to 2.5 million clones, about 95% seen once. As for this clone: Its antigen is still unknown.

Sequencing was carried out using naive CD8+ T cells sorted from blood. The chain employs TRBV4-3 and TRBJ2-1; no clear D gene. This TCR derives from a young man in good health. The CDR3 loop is CASSPAGAPRDEQFF. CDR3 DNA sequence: TGCGCCAGCAGCCCCGCCGGAGCCCCTCGGGATGAGCAGTTCTTC.